These T cell receptor beta chains were read from a single sample in a study of Ad26.COV2.S vaccination and SARS-CoV-2 variants. Only in-frame clones appear in the TCRdb table, and some are missing; sequencing was by immunoSEQ multiplex PCR. The sample yields 400,000 to 450,000 clones, 90% seen once. The sequenced sample was peripheral blood, obtained in a trial of Ad26.COV2.S vaccine versus placebo. The receptor source for this set is a person between 18 and 60 years old who received the Ad26.COV2.S COVID-19 vaccine or a placebo. Both conserved end residues are part of each CDR3. D genes are given only for firm matches. Size is omitted from some rows. Given values are once, few, many or a class for expanded clones.

d_gene	v_gene	j_gene	abundance	CDR3aa	CDR3nt
NA	TRBV7-2	TRBJ1-1	once	CASSLMSQEAFF	TGTGCCAGCAGCTTAATGTCGCAGGAAGCTTTCTTT
TRBD1	TRBV6-6	TRBJ1-1	once	CASRDQGGAFF	TGTGCCAGCAGGGATCAGGGGGGAGCTTTCTTT
TRBD2	TRBV7-3	TRBJ2-1	NA	CASSLGTSGREGEQFF	TGTGCCAGCAGCCTGGGGACTAGCGGGAGGGAAGGTGAGCAGTTCTTC
NA	TRBV6-5	TRBJ2-7	NA	CASSYDGNTAFF	TGTGCCAGCAGTTACGACGGGAACACCGCCTTCTTC
NA	TRBV4-2	TRBJ2-4	NA	CASSQDRAENIQYF	TGTGCCAGCAGCCAAGACAGGGCGGAAAACATTCAGTACTTC
TRBD1	TRBV15	TRBJ1-1	few	CATSSRTGHTEAFF	TGTGCCACCAGCTCCCGGACAGGTCACACTGAAGCTTTCTTT
NA	TRBV11-3	TRBJ1-1	NA	CASSLGGTGNTEAFF	TGTGCCAGCAGCTTAGGGGGGACGGGGAACACTGAAGCTTTCTTT
NA	TRBV20-1	TRBJ2-5	NA	CSARGTETQYF	TGCAGTGCTAGGGGGACGGAGACCCAGTACTTC
NA	TRBV7-8	TRBJ1-1	NA	CAIRPLKAEAFF	TGTGCCATCAGACCCCTCAAAGCTGAAGCTTTCTTT
NA	TRBV6-2/TRBV6-3	TRBJ1-5	NA	CASSYATRQPRYNQPQHF	TGTGCCAGCAGTTACGCCACTAGACAGCCTAGATACAATCAGCCCCAGCATTTT
TRBD2	TRBV2	TRBJ2-1	NA	CAIRERGYNEQFF	TGTGCTATCCGGGAGCGGGGGTACAATGAGCAGTTCTTC
TRBD2	TRBV29-1	TRBJ2-1	NA	CSVQGTSGPSEGNEQFF	TGCAGCGTCCAAGGCACTAGCGGACCTTCAGAGGGCAATGAGCAGTTCTTC
NA	TRBV29-1	TRBJ2-1	NA	CSGRDPYNEQFF	TGCAGCGGAAGGGACCCCTACAATGAGCAGTTCTTC
NA	TRBV29-1	TRBJ2-7	many	CSVVFGAEQYF	TGCAGCGTTGTTTTCGGGGCCGAGCAGTACTTC
NA	TRBV4-1	TRBJ1-1	few	CASSQMGSQGLNTEAFF	TGCGCCAGCAGCCAGATGGGTAGCCAGGGGCTGAACACTGAAGCTTTCTTT
NA	TRBV30	TRBJ1-1	NA	CAWEGGGTEAFF	TGTGCCTGGGAGGGGGGTGGCACTGAAGCTTTCTTT
TRBD2	TRBV7-3	TRBJ2-3	NA	CASSLGLAGDTQYF	TGTGCCAGCAGCCTGGGACTAGCGGGAGATACGCAGTATTTT
TRBD2	TRBV7-2	TRBJ2-7	NA	CASSSTSGGAYEQYF	TGTGCCAGCAGCTCAACTAGCGGAGGGGCCTACGAGCAGTACTTC
TRBD2	TRBV27	TRBJ2-1	NA	CASSPGLAGYNGEQFF	TGTGCCAGCAGTCCGGGACTAGCGGGATACAACGGGGAGCAGTTCTTC
TRBD1	TRBV24-1	TRBJ2-7	NA	CATRTGQGSYEQYF	TGTGCCACCCGTACCGGACAGGGGTCCTACGAGCAGTACTTC
TRBD1	TRBV4-3	TRBJ1-5	NA	CASSQDTRGNQPQHF	TGCGCCAGCAGCCAAGATACCAGGGGGAATCAGCCCCAGCATTTT
NA	TRBV27	TRBJ2-2	few	CASSLFAQGNTGELFF	TGTGCCAGCAGTTTATTCGCACAGGGTAACACCGGGGAGCTGTTTTTT
NA	TRBV5-1	TRBJ2-7	once	CASSFLSGYEQYF	TGCGCCAGCAGCTTCCTGAGCGGCTACGAGCAGTACTTC